The present entry profiles one TCR beta chain with its context. Antigen specificity is unknown. This sample is drawn from a study of shared clonotypes between healthy human individuals. Study-wide results and caveats: Rarefaction gave evidence that sorted-subset sequencing remained incomplete despite large depth.

As defined, naive CD8 cells were CD45RO-negative and positively selected for CCR7, with terminally differentiated effector memory CD45RA+ cells excluded. Assay used: immunoSEQ multiplex PCR; TCRdb lists only in-frame clones, some missing. The sample yields about 2,200,000 clones, approximately 94% seen once. Per germline, CDR1 SGHRS and CDR2 YFSETQ. The CDR3 is 15 residues long. The germline V and J ends were trimmed by 0 bases and 6 bases, with 10 bases remaining between them. The source is a man younger than 35 in good health. Some clones in this sample may be carry-over from other donors' samples. Input material: naive CD8+ T cells from PBMCs. The V and J genes are TRBV5-1 and TRBJ1-6, with unresolved D. The CDR3 sequence: CASSLGRDVNSPLHF. The CDR3 DNA reads as TGCGCCAGCAGCTTGGGTAGGGATGTTAATTCACCCCTCCACTTT.